These 11 T cell receptor beta chains were all obtained from the same sample, sequenced in a study of blood T cells in healthy people across ages. A J-beta primer mix and a sample-barcoded 5' primer were used in a second PCR of about 7 to 12 cycles. TCRdb ran MiXCR on the 5' RACE reads and lists one entry per CDR3 protein. The sample records hundreds of thousands of distinct CDR3 sequences, approximately 65% being singletons. The sequencing input was blood. The receptors were gathered from a man between 25 and 39 years old in good health.

The rearrangement links TRBV29-1 to TRBJ2-3; D remains unclear. V was shortened by 2 bases and J by 4 bases, with 10 bases between the two germline ends. CDR3 size: 13 residues. Germline V gene data show CDR1 as SQVTM and CDR2 as ANQGSEA. For the CDR3, the DNA is TGCAGCGTTGAACCGACCCTGCCAGATACGCAGTATTTT. It encodes CSVEPTLPDTQYF.

Concerning this clonotype itself: At one end, the junction sequence differs from germline, possibly due to a read error. The V call is TRBV7-2, the J call TRBJ2-7; no clear D gene. The germline gives CDR1 SGHTA, CDR2 FQGNSA. The CDR3 sequence is 13 residues long. The CDR3 sequence: CVSSLLVVYEQYF. DNA of the CDR3: TGTGTCAGCAGCTTATTAGTGGTCTACGAGCAGTACTTC.

CDR3 region: CASSLSPALTEQYF. CDR3 bases: TGTGCCAGCAGTTTATCCCCCGCCTTAACAGAGCAGTACTTC. The rearrangement uses TRBV27 and TRBJ2-7; D gene ambiguous. The germline V gene encodes CDR1 MNHEY and CDR2 SMNVEV (reference sequence). This CDR3 region has 14 residues. Trimming cost V 0 bases and J 7 bases, with 13 bases left between them.

There are a few counts of this clonotype. V and J are TRBV20-1 and TRBJ2-1; possible D gene TRBD2, 6 bases. The CDR3 extends over 14 amino acids. Trimming cost V 2 bases and J 8 bases, with 16 bases left between them. Germline V lookup: CDR1 DFQATT, CDR2 SNEGSKA (reference sequence). As DNA, the CDR3 is TGCAGTGCTAGAAGGAGGGCAGGGAGCTATGAGCAGTTCTTC. It codes for CSARRRAGSYEQFF.

The chain employs TRBV7-2 and TRBJ2-1; TRBD2 agrees at 8 bases. Germline CDR1 is SGHTA and CDR2 is FQGNSA. The CDR3 spans 15 residues. V was clipped by 4 bases and J by 9 bases; unmatched bases: 11. CDR3 region: CASSSHGTREGEQFF. In nucleotides, the CDR3 is TGTGCCAGCAGCTCGCACGGGACTAGGGAAGGTGAGCAGTTCTTC.

The chain recombines TRBV11-3 with TRBJ2-1; D is uncertain. Germline V gene data show CDR1 as SGHNT and CDR2 as YENEEA. Trimming took off 6 bases at V and 0 bases at J, with 15 bases between the two ends. This CDR3 is built from 16 residues. The CDR3 spells CASSSTYTRSYNEQFF. The CDR3 DNA reads TGTGCCAGCAGTTCGACCTACACCCGCTCCTACAATGAGCAGTTCTTC.

The CDR3, as DNA: TGTGCCAGCAGTTACCTCTTCCAAGAGACCCAGTACTTC. Translated: CASSYLFQETQYF. This rearrangement joins TRBV6-2 or TRBV6-3 to TRBJ2-5, with unresolved D. The CDR3 contains 13 residues. Looked up from germline, CDR1 is MNHEY and CDR2 is SVGEGT. V lost 2 bases, J lost 1 base, and 5 bases lay in between.

The chain couples TRBV2 to TRBJ1-1; 9 positions match TRBD1. This CDR3 region has 13 residues. J was trimmed by 7 bases and V by 3 bases; bases with no gene match: 3. Per the germline V gene, CDR1 is SNHLY and CDR2 is FYNNEI. This chain's CDR3 is CASSERDRVEAFF. DNA of the CDR3: TGTGCCAGCAGTGAGAGGGACAGGGTTGAAGCTTTCTTT. The variable domain in full, with the rest retrieved from reference TRBV2 and TRBJ1-1, is EPEVTQTPSHQVTQMGQEVILRCVPISNHLYFYWYRQILGQKVEFLVSFYNNEISEKSEIFDDQFSVERPDGSNFTLKIRSTKLEDSAMYFCASSERDRVEAFFGQGTRLTVV.

The rearrangement links TRBV7-2 to TRBJ1-5; no firm D call. V shed 3 bases and J shed 9 bases, with 12 bases lying between them. Germline V CDR1 and CDR2: SGHTA, FQGNSA. This CDR3 is 13 amino acids long. The CDR3 reads CASSLQAERPQHF. The CDR3 DNA is TGTGCCAGCAGCTTGCAGGCCGAAAGGCCCCAGCATTTT.

The chain has TRBV20-1 and TRBJ2-7, with a tentative D call TRBD2 (6 bases). The closer fit of TRBJ2-5 to the DNA end suggests the J call may be wrong. Germline CDR1 DFQATT, CDR2 SNEGSKA (reference sequence). The CDR3 has 13 amino acids. DNA of the CDR3: TGCAGTGCTACGGGACTCTCTCGAGAGACCCAGTACTTC. It yields the protein CSATGLSRETQYF.

This clonotype was seen once. CDR3 nucleotides: TGCAGTGCTAGAGATTCTGACGAGCAGTACTTC. Its protein is CSARDSDEQYF. The genes are TRBV20-1 and TRBJ2-7, with no clear D. The CDR3 runs 11 residues. Germline loops: CDR1 DFQATT, CDR2 SNEGSKA (reference sequence). Trimming shortened V by 0 bases and J by 5 bases, and 5 bases separated the two germline ends.